The present T cell receptor (beta chain) was sequenced within a study of T cells in Graves' hyperthyroidism and ophthalmopathy (dated by TCRdb to about 2019). Concerning the study at large: Peripheral blood samples were taken at the time of initial diagnosis, prior to any treatment. TCR V-J signatures able to tell the groups apart were searched for in a discovery cohort of about a hundred patients, of whom fewer than 45 had Graves' ophthalmopathy and 55 to 65 had stable Graves' hyperthyroidism. Prospective prediction of ophthalmopathy was tested in an independent validation cohort of some 20 hyperthyroidism patients and 17 patients who later progressed to ophthalmopathy. The 100 discovery patients were randomly divided into training and test sets at a 7:3 ratio. Thyroid tissue and blood T-cell repertoires from six Graves' hyperthyroidism patients were also compared in the study. Following sampling, methimazole starting at 30 mg daily was given to hyperthyroidism patients, and high-dose intravenous methylprednisolone was given to ophthalmopathy patients. The paper reports TCR Vbeta CDR3 sequencing of about 140 peripheral blood samples: some 44 ophthalmopathy, fewer than 85 hyperthyroidism and about 17 progressor patients.

Overall study outcomes, separate from this receptor: No statistical method was used to fix the sample size in advance, and group allocation was not hidden from the investigators. A model built on a 13 V-J signature distinguished ophthalmopathy from stable hyperthyroidism, reaching 85% to 90% sensitivity and under 84% specificity in cross-validation and 80%/75% in testing. During validation, the model predicted progression to ophthalmopathy a median of approximately 7 months ahead of onset, with roughly 65% sensitivity and 72.22% specificity. Blood samples also contained most of the expanded thyroid clonotypes (frequency above 0.001), which suggests that blood repertoires may reflect thyroid immune responses.

The junction shows trimming of 0 bases on V and 8 bases on J, plus 10 bases between the germline ends. CDR1 and CDR2 (MNHEY, SMNVEV) derive from the germline V gene (reference sequence). The CDR3 runs 13 residues from the cysteine to the phenylalanine. Kept here is only the CDR3 DNA, which spans 39 bases and is read in frame from base 1. There are a few counts of this clonotype. The target of this receptor is not known. It has no much larger one-base neighbor in the sample; base qualities were not kept. Amplification of TCR beta CDR3 regions was carried out from RNA transcripts. The TCR CDR3 was subjected to a first round of RT-PCR using the HTBI primer set and the Qiagen OneStep RT-PCR kit. The libraries were constructed in a second round of multiplex PCR and then size-selected and purified. Libraries were sequenced paired-end with 100 bp reads on an Illumina HiSeq2000. Turning to the authors' computational methods: SOAPnuke was used to process the raw data, removing reads that contained adapters or uncalled bases, had a mean Phred below 15, or lacked an exact match to the constant primer or identifier. High-quality paired reads were merged using COPE v1.2.5, and each unique nucleotide sequence was defined as a clonotype. Clonotypes were aligned to IMGT TRBV, TRBD and TRBJ reference segments using MiTCR v1.1. Only V-J combinations with frequency above 0.0001, covering approximately 99% of repertoires, were analysed. A TCS score was defined as the ratio between F50 (clonal expansion) and ExV (chaos), using BLOSUM62-based TCRdist between CDR3 peptides within each V-J. Welch's t-statistics and random forest reduced 500 to 650 V-J features to under 15, which were used in a naive Bayes classifier (R e1071). Through fastp at Q25 and MiXCR, TCRdb rebuilt clones from the public reads, retaining in-frame beta chains. Rows with a matching CDR3 protein are joined into one entry that keeps the most common DNA and genes. The authors' filters were not applied to this entry. The sample table records hundreds of thousands of distinct CDR3 sequences; roughly 14% of these occur just once. The ten largest clonotypes hold around 5.4% of the sample.

Hyperthyroidism patients were newly diagnosed, with disease duration under 2 months, and aged 18 to 65 years. Any patient with an uncontrolled infection, another autoimmune disease, pregnancy or lactation was excluded. Diagnoses were established on the basis of clinical symptoms, serum thyroxine and TRAb, thyroid ultrasound, and orbital computed tomography. Blood from progressor patients was drawn when they were first diagnosed with hyperthyroidism, before any ophthalmopathy symptoms appeared. Ficoll-Paque density gradient centrifugation was used to isolate PBMCs from about 9 ml of fresh peripheral blood. Progressor patients were defined as those initially diagnosed with Graves' hyperthyroidism in whom ophthalmopathy developed during follow-up. Total RNA was extracted using Trizol reagent, and RNA quality was assessed on an Agilent 2100 Bioanalyzer.

Sequenced: blood. The receptor's source is a woman aged 25 to 39 with Graves' hyperthyroidism that later progressed to Graves' ophthalmopathy. The rearrangement combines TRBV27 with TRBJ1-2, with no confident D gene call. The DNA sequence follows: TGTGCCAGCAGTTTATCTAGCCACGGCGGCTACACCTTC. Its product reads: CASSLSSHGGYTF.